Sequencing of this TCR beta chain was carried out in a study of cytomegalovirus exposure and HLA in healthy donors. Trimming at V came to 3 bases and at J to 3 bases, leaving 4 bases not matched to a gene. This CDR3 has 15 residues. Germline CDR1 and CDR2: MRHNA and SNTAGT. Regarding the study as a whole: The authors confirmed in vitro that a few CMV-associated chains were specific for CMV antigens.

Points on this clone: The antigen remains undetermined. Other nucleotide sequences in the sample specify the same CDR3.

Researchers ran the PCR with 60 Vbeta and 13 Jbeta primers. Repertoires were generated with immunoSEQ multiplex PCR, while TCRdb's copy carries only in-frame clones and drops some. The data hold some 100,000 clones, with more than 65% observed a single time. The genes are TRBV6-4 and TRBJ2-3, with 9 bases matching TRBD2. The source is a woman under 30 in good health and CMV-seronegative. Input material: PBMCs. The CDR3 DNA reads TGTGCCAGCAGTGAAACAAGCGGGGGGACAGATACGCAGTATTTT. Translation: CASSETSGGTDTQYF.